This T cell receptor beta chain was observed in a study of control samples from healthy donors and cancer patients. V was clipped by 6 bases and J by 5 bases, with 11 bases between them. Germline V lookup: CDR1 MNHEY, CDR2 SVGAGI. The CDR3 sequence is 13 residues long. The table came from immunoSEQ multiplex PCR; TCRdb's copy has only in-frame clones and leaves some out. The repertoire holds around 100,000 clones, about nine tenths seen once, with about 2.9% in the top ten. Source material: blood. The clonotype comes from a human donor in good health. The donor label of this sample is uncertain. The chain recombines TRBV6-5 with TRBJ1-5; D is undetermined. This chain's CDR3 is CASSAANDQPQHF. The CDR3, as DNA: TGTGCCAGCAGCGCCGCGAATGATCAGCCCCAGCATTTT.